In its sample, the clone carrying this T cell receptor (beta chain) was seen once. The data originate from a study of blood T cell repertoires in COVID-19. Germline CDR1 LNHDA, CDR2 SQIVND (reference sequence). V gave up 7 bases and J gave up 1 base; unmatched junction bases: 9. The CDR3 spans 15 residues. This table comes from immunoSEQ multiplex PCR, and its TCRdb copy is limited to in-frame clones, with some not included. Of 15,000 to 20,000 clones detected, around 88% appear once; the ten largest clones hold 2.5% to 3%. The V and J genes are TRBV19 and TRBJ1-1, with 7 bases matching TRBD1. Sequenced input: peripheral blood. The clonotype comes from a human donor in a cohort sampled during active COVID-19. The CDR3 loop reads CASIATGTENTEAFF. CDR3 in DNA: TGTGCCAGTATTGCGACCGGGACAGAGAACACTGAAGCTTTCTTT.